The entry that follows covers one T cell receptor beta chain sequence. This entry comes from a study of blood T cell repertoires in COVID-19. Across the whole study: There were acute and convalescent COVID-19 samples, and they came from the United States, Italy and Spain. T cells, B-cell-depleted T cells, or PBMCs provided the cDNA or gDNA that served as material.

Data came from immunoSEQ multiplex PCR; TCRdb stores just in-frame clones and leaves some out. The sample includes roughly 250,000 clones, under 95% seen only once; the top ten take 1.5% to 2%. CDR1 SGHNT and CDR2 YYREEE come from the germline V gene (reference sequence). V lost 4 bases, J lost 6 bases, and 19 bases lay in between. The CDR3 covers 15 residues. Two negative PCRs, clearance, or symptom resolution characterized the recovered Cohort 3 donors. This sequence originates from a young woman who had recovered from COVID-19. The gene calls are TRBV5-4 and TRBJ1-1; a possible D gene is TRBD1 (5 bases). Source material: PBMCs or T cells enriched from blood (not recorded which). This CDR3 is CASSHGGVGRAEAFF. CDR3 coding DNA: TGTGCCAGCAGCCATGGGGGGGTCGGACGGGCTGAAGCTTTCTTT.